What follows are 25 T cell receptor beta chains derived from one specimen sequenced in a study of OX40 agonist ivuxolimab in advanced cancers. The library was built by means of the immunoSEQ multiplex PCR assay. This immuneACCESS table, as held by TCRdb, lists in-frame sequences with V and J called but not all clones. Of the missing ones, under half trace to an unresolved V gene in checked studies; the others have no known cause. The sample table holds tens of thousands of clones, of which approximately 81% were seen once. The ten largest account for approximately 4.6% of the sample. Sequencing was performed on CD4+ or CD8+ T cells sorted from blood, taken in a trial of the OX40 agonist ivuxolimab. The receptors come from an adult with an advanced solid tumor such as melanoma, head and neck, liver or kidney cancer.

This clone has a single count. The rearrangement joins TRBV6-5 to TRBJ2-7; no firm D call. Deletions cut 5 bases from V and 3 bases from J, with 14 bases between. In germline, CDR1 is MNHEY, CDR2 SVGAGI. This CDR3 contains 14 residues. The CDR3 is CASSEVLILYEQYF. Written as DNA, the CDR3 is TGTGCCAGCAGTGAAGTGTTAATTCTCTACGAGCAGTACTTC.

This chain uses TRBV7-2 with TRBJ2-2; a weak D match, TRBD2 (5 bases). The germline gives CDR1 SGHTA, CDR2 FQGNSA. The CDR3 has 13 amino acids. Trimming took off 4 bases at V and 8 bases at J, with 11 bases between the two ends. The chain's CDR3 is CASSSEGLGELFF. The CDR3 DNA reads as TGTGCCAGCAGCTCCGAGGGTCTTGGGGAGCTGTTTTTT.

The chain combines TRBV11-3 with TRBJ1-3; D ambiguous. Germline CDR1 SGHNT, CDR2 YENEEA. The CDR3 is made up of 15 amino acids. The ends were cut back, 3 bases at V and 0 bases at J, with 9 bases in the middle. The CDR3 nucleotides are TGTGCCAGCAGCTTTTACCGAGGCTCTGGAAACACCATATATTTT. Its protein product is CASSFYRGSGNTIYF.

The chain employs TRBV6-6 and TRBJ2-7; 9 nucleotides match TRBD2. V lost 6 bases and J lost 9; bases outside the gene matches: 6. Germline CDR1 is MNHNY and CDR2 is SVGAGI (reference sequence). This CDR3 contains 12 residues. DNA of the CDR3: TGTGCCAGCAGCAGTAGCGGGAGCGGGCAGTACTTC. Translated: CASSSSGSGQYF.

CDR3: CASSFSGGATEAFF. DNA for the CDR3: TGTGCCAGCAGCTTCTCAGGGGGTGCTACTGAAGCTTTCTTT. The gene calls are TRBV5-4 and TRBJ1-1, with 7 nucleotides matching TRBD1. The CDR3 is 14 residues long. Germline-derived CDR1 and CDR2 are SGHNT and YYREEE (reference sequence). Germline trimming cut 2 bases from V and 5 bases from J; bases unmatched to any gene: 6.

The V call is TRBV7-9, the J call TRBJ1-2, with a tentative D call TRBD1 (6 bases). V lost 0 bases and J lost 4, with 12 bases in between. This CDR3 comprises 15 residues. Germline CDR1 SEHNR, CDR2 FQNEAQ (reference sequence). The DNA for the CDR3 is TGTGCCAGCAGCTTAGCTGGGGCAGGGGCCTATGGCTACACCTTC. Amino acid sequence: CASSLAGAGAYGYTF.

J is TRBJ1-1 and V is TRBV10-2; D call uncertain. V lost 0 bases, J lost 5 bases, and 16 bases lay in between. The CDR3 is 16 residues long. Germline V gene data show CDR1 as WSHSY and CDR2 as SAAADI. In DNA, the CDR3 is TGCGCCAGCAGTGAGTCGAAGTTTCTGGGAGGGACTGAAGCTTTCTTT. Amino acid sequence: CASSESKFLGGTEAFF.

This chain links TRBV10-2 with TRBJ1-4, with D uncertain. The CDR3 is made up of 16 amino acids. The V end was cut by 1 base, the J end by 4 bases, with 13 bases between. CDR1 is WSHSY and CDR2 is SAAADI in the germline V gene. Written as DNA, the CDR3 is TGCGCCAGCAGTGAGTTAGTTCGGGGAGATAATGAAAAACTGTTTTTT. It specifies CASSELVRGDNEKLFF.

In DNA, the CDR3 is TGTGCCAGCAGCTCCGGACTAGCGGGAGCCGCAGATACGCAGTATTTT. It is translated as CASSSGLAGAADTQYF. The rearrangement joins TRBV7-2 to TRBJ2-3; 13 nucleotides match TRBD2. This CDR3 is 16 amino acids long. Trimming removed 4 bases from V and 4 bases from J; junction bases left unmatched: 5. CDR1 and CDR2 from the germline V gene are SGHTA and FQGNSA. Full variable domain (rest looked up from reference TRBV7-2 and TRBJ2-3): GAGVSQSPSNKVTEKGKDVELRCDPISGHTALYWYRQSLGQGLEFLIYFQGNSAPDKSGLPSDRFSAERTGGSVSTLTIQRTQQEDSAVYLCASSSGLAGAADTQYFGPGTRLTVL.

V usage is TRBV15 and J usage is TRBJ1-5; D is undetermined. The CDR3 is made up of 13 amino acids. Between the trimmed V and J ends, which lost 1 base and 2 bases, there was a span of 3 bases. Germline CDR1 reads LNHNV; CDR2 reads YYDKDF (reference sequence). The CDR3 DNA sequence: TGTGCCACCAGCAGAGTTGGCAATCAGCCCCAGCATTTT. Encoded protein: CATSRVGNQPQHF.

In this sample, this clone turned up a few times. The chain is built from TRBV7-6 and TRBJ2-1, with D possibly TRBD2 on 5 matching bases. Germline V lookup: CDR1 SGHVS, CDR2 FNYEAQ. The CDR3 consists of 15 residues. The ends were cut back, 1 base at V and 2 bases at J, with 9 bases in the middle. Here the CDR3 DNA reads TGTGCCAGCAGCTTAGGAGGGAGCCCCTACAATGAGCAGTTCTTC. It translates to CASSLGGSPYNEQFF.

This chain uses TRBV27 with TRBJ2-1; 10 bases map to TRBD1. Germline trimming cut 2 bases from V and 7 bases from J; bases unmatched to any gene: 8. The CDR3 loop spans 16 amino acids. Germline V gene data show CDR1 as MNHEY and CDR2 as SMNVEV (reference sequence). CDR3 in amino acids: CASSLTPTGGWNEQFF. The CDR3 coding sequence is TGTGCCAGCAGTTTAACTCCGACAGGGGGCTGGAATGAGCAGTTCTTC.

The CDR3 is CASSLWRDRADTQYF. The DNA for the CDR3 is TGTGCCAGCAGCCTCTGGCGGGATCGAGCAGATACGCAGTATTTT. The genes are TRBV2 and TRBJ2-3; D perhaps matches TRBD2 (6 bases). This CDR3 spans 15 amino acids. Germline V gene sequence: CDR1 SNHLY, CDR2 FYNNEI. The V gene lost 6 bases and the J gene lost 4 bases, with 17 bases spanning the gap.

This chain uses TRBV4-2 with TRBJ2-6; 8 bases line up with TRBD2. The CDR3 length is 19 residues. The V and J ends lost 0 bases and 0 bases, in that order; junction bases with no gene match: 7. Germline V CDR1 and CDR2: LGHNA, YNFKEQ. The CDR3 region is CASSQDLAGVFSGANVLTF. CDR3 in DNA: TGTGCCAGCAGCCAAGATCTAGCGGGCGTGTTCTCTGGGGCCAACGTCCTGACTTTC.

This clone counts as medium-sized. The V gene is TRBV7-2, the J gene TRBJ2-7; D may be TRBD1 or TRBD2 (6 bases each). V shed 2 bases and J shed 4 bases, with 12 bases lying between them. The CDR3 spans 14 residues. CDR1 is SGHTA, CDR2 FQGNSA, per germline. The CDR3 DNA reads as TGTGCCAGCAGCTTACTCGGGGGCCTTTACGAGCAGTACTTC. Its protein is CASSLLGGLYEQYF.

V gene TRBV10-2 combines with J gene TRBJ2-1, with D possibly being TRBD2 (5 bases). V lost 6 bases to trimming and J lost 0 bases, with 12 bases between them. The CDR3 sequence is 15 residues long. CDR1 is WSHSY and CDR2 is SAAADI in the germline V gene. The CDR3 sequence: CASSLRASSYNEQFF. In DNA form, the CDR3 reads TGCGCCAGCAGCCTGCGGGCGAGCTCCTACAATGAGCAGTTCTTC.

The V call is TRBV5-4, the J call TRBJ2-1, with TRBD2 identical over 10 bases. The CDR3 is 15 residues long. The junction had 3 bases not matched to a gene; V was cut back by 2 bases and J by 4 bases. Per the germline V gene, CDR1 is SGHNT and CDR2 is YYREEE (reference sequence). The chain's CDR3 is CASSFGLAAYNEQFF. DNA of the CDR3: TGTGCCAGCAGCTTTGGACTAGCGGCATACAATGAGCAGTTCTTC.

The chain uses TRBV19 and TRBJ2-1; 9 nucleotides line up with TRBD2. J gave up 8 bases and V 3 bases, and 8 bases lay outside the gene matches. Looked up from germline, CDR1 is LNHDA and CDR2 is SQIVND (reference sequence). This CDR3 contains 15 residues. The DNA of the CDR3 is TGTGCCAGTAGTATCTTAGCGGGAGCTACGGATGAGCAGTTCTTC. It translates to CASSILAGATDEQFF.

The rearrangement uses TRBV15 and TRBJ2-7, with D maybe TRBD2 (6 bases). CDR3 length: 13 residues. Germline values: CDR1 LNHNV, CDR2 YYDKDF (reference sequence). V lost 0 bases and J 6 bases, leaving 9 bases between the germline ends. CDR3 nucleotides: TGTGCCACCAGCAGAGATCTGGGGGGCGAGCAGTACTTC. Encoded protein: CATSRDLGGEQYF.

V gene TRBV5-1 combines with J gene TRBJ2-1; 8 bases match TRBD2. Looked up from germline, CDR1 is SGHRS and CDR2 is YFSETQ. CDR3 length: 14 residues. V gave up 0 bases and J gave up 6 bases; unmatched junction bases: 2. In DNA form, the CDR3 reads TGCGCCAGCAGCTTGGGCGGGACTAGCAATGAGCAGTTCTTC. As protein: CASSLGGTSNEQFF.

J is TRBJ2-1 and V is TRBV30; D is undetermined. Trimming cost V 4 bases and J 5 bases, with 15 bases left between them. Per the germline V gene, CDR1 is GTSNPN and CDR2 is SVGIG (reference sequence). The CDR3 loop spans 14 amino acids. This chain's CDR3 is CAWKKLVVDNEQFF. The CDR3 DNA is TGTGCCTGGAAAAAGCTCGTGGTAGACAATGAGCAGTTCTTC. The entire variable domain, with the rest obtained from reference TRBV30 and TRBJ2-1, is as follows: SQTIHQWPATLVQPVGSPLSLECTVEGTSNPNLYWYRQAAGRGLQLLFYSVGIGQISSEVPQNLSASRPQDRQFILSSKKLLLSDSGFYLCAWKKLVVDNEQFFGPGTRLTVL.

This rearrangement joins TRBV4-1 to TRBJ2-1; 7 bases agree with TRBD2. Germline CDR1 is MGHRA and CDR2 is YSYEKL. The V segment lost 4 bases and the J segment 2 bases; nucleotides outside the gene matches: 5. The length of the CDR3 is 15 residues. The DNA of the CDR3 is TGCGCCAGCAGCCCAGGGACTACCGCCTACAATGAGCAGTTCTTC. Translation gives CASSPGTTAYNEQFF.

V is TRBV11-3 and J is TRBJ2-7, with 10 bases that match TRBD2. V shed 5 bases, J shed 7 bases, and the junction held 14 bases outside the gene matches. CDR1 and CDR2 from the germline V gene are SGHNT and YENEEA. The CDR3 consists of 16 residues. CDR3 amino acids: CASSITPGTSVGEQYF. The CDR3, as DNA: TGTGCCAGCAGCATAACTCCAGGGACTAGCGTGGGGGAGCAGTACTTC.

The CDR3 reads CASRPKSGSRYEQYF. CDR3 sequence (DNA): TGTGCCAGCAGACCTAAAAGCGGGAGTCGTTACGAGCAGTACTTC. The chain employs TRBV5-6 and TRBJ2-7, with TRBD2 identical over 8 bases. J was trimmed by 4 bases and V by 5 bases; bases with no gene match: 11. The CDR3 totals 15 residues. The V gene's germline CDR1 is SGHDT and CDR2 YYEEEE.

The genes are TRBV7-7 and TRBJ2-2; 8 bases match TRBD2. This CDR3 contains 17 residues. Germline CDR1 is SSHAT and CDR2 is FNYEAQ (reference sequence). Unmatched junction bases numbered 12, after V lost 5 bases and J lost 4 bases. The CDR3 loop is CASSAIGQREPTGELFF. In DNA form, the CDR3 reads TGTGCCAGCAGCGCCATAGGTCAGCGGGAGCCCACCGGGGAGCTGTTTTTT.